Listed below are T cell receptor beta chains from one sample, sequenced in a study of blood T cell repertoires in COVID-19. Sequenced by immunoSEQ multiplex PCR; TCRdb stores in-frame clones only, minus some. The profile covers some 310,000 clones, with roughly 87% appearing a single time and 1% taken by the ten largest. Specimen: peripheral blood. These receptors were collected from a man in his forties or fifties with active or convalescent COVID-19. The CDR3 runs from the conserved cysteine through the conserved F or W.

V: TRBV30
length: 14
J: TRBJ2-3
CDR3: CAWNSGSGSDTQYF

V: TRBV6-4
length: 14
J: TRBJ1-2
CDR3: CASSPEGGGIGYTF

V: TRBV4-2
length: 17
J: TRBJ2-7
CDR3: CASSQERKRKSSYEQYF

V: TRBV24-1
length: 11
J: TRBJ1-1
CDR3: CATRGGGEAFF

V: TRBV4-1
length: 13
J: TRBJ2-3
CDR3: CASSQDRGDTQYF

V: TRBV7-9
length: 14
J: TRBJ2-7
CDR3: CASSPGTGSHEQYF

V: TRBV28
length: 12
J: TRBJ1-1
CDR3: CASSPSSTEAFF

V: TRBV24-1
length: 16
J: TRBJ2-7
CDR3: CATSDGTSGISYEQYF

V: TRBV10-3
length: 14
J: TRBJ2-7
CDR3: CAISRTSGSYEQYF

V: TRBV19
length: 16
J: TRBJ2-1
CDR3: CASSPSASGAYNEQFF

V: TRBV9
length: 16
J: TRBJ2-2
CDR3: CASSAQTPGSTGELFF

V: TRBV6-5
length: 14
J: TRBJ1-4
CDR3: CASRGGATNEKLFF

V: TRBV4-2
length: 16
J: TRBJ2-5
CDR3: CASSQGTTSLGETQYF

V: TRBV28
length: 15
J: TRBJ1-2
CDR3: CASSSPGTGVYGYTF

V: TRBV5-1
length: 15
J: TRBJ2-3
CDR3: CASSFTGTGGDTQYF

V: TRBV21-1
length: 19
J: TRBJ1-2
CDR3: CASSKEEAGQGIFNYGYTF

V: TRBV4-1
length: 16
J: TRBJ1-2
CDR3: CASSQILGQGRRGYTF

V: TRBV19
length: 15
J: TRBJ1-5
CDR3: CASSIFTGSNQPQHF

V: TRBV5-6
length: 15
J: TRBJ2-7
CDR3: CASRGTEISSYEQYF

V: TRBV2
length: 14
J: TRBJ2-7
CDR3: CASRLPEDSYEQYF

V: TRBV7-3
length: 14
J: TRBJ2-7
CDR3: CASSLIAGGNEQYF

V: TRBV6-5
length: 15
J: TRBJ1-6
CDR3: CASSWRGQGGSPLHF

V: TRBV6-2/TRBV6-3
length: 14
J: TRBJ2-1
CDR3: CASSYGGGAFEQFF

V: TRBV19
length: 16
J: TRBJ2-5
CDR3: CASSIVASGGQETQYF

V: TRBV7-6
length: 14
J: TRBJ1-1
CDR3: CASSLTTVGSEAFF

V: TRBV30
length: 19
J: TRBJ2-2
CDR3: CAWRVRLDRESANTGELFF

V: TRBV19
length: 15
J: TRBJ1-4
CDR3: CASSTIQGAGEKLFF

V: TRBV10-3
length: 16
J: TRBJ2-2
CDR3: CAISAPGQGSTGELFF

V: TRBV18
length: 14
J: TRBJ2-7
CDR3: CASSPVGQGTEQYF

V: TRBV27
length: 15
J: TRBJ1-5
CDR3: CASSFQGDSNQPQHF

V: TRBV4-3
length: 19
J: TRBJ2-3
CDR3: CASSQEPSGGARSADTQYF

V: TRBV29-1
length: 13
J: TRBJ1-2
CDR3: CSVGTGQDYGYTF

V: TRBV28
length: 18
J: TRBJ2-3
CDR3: CASSWGTSGRPSTDTQYF

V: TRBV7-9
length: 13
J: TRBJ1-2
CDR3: CASSPTESVGYTF

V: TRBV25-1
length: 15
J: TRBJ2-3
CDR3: CASSSRDWATDTQYF

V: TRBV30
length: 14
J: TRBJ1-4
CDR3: CAWSLQGAREKLFF

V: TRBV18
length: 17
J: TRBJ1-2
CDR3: CASSRGGQFHAGSGYTF

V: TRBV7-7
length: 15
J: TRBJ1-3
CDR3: CASSLETVSGNTIYF

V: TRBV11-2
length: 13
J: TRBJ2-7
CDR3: CASSLGELVEQYF

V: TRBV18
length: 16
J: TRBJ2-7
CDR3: CASSPQTSGGPSEQYF

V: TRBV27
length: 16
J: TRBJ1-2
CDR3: CASSLLSTGGDYGYTF

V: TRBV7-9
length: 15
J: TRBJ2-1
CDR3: CASSLGQDFYNEQFF

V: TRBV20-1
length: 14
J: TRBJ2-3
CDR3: CSASGTGGADTQYF

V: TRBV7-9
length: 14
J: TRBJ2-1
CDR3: CASSPRGPVNEQFF

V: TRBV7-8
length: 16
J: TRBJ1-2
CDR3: CASSLERGGGRRGYTF

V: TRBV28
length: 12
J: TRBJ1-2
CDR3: CASSLFSRGHTF

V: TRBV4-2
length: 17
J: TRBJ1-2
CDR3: CASSQGQLPLANYGYTF

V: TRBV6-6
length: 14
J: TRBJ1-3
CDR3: CASSRAGLGNTIYF

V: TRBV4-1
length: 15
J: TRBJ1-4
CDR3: CASSPSRDSYEKLFF